A selection of T cell receptor beta chains follows, all from one sample in a study of OX40 agonist ivuxolimab in advanced cancers. Produced via immunoSEQ multiplex PCR; TCRdb's table is partial and in-frame only. The sample has about 86,000 clones; under 95% are singletons. Material: CD4+ or CD8+ T cells sorted from blood, obtained in a trial of the OX40 agonist ivuxolimab. All receptors come from an adult with an advanced solid tumor such as melanoma, head and neck, liver or kidney cancer. The CDR3 runs from the conserved cysteine through the conserved F or W. The D gene is left open where the match is weak. Some rows mark clone size as missing; the rest say once, few, many or name a class of expanded clone.

abundance: -; j_gene: TRBJ1-5; v_gene: TRBV5-1; d_gene: -; CDR3aa: CASSLGPGFRPQHF; CDR3nt: TGCGCCAGCAGCTTGGGGCCGGGGTTTCGGCCCCAGCATTTT
abundance: -; j_gene: TRBJ2-2; v_gene: TRBV7-9; d_gene: -; CDR3aa: CASSLVGELFF; CDR3nt: TGTGCCAGCAGCTTAGTGGGGGAGCTGTTTTTT
abundance: -; j_gene: TRBJ2-3; v_gene: TRBV29-1; d_gene: -; CDR3aa: CSVESSAHRVGDTQYF; CDR3nt: TGCAGCGTTGAATCTTCGGCGCACAGGGTGGGAGATACGCAGTATTTT
abundance: -; j_gene: TRBJ1-3; v_gene: TRBV18; d_gene: -; CDR3aa: CASSPDVSSGNTIYF; CDR3nt: TGTGCCAGCTCACCAGACGTCTCCTCTGGAAACACCATATATTTT
abundance: -; j_gene: TRBJ1-1; v_gene: TRBV6-5; d_gene: -; CDR3aa: CASSYGRSTEAFF; CDR3nt: TGTGCCAGCAGTTACGGTAGGAGCACTGAAGCTTTCTTT
abundance: once; j_gene: TRBJ2-1; v_gene: TRBV6-5; d_gene: TRBD1; CDR3aa: CASSSGTGRYNEQFF; CDR3nt: TGTGCCAGCAGCTCCGGGACAGGGAGATACAATGAGCAGTTCTTC
abundance: -; j_gene: TRBJ2-5; v_gene: TRBV28; d_gene: -; CDR3aa: CASSLRQNQETQYF; CDR3nt: TGTGCCAGCAGTTTGAGGCAGAACCAAGAGACCCAGTACTTC
abundance: once; j_gene: TRBJ1-4; v_gene: TRBV7-6; d_gene: TRBD1; CDR3aa: CASSDRTGWDEKLFF; CDR3nt: TGTGCCAGCAGCGACCGGACAGGGTGGGATGAAAAACTGTTTTTT
abundance: -; j_gene: TRBJ1-4; v_gene: TRBV30; d_gene: -; CDR3aa: CAWSGGNTEKLFF; CDR3nt: TGTGCCTGGAGTGGTGGTAATACCGAAAAACTGTTTTTT
abundance: -; j_gene: TRBJ2-1; v_gene: TRBV6-1; d_gene: -; CDR3aa: CASSEVGTSLNYEQFF; CDR3nt: TGTGCCAGCAGTGAAGTAGGAACTAGCCTCAACTATGAGCAGTTCTTC
abundance: -; j_gene: TRBJ2-7; v_gene: TRBV6-1; d_gene: -; CDR3aa: CASSEDSAGSYEQYF; CDR3nt: TGTGCCAGCAGTGAAGATTCGGCAGGTTCCTACGAGCAGTACTTC
abundance: -; j_gene: TRBJ2-3; v_gene: TRBV5-1; d_gene: TRBD2; CDR3aa: CASSLDTSGVPDTQYF; CDR3nt: TGCGCCAGCAGCTTGGACACTAGCGGGGTGCCGGATACGCAGTATTTT
abundance: -; j_gene: TRBJ2-2; v_gene: TRBV27; d_gene: TRBD1; CDR3aa: CASRTGENGELFF; CDR3nt: TGTGCCAGCAGGACAGGGGAGAACGGGGAGCTGTTTTTT
abundance: -; j_gene: TRBJ1-2; v_gene: TRBV9; d_gene: -; CDR3aa: CASSAKSGGLGYGYTF; CDR3nt: TGTGCCAGCAGCGCCAAATCCGGGGGGCTCGGCTATGGCTACACCTTC
abundance: -; j_gene: TRBJ1-6; v_gene: TRBV9; d_gene: TRBD1; CDR3aa: CASSPGGTDGSPLHF; CDR3nt: TGTGCCAGCAGCCCAGGGGGCACGGACGGTTCACCCCTCCACTTT
abundance: once; j_gene: TRBJ1-4; v_gene: TRBV5-1; d_gene: -; CDR3aa: CASSLSGSNEKLFF; CDR3nt: TGCGCCAGCAGCTTGTCAGGGTCTAATGAAAAACTGTTTTTT
abundance: once; j_gene: TRBJ1-5; v_gene: TRBV28; d_gene: -; CDR3aa: CASSFLLSNDQPQHF; CDR3nt: TGTGCCAGCAGTTTTTTACTCAGCAACGATCAGCCCCAGCATTTT
abundance: -; j_gene: TRBJ2-5; v_gene: TRBV11-3; d_gene: -; CDR3aa: CASSLDTPDSETQYF; CDR3nt: TGTGCCAGCAGCTTGGACACCCCCGACAGTGAGACCCAGTACTTC
abundance: -; j_gene: TRBJ1-1; v_gene: TRBV27; d_gene: -; CDR3aa: CASSGGGNTEAFF; CDR3nt: TGTGCCAGCAGTGGTGGGGGGAACACTGAAGCTTTCTTT
abundance: -; j_gene: TRBJ2-2; v_gene: TRBV9; d_gene: TRBD1; CDR3aa: CASSSTQGAGGELFF; CDR3nt: TGTGCCAGCAGCTCGACACAGGGGGCGGGCGGGGAGCTGTTTTTT
abundance: once; j_gene: TRBJ1-5; v_gene: TRBV18; d_gene: TRBD1; CDR3aa: CASSLGTGSQPQHF; CDR3nt: TGTGCCAGCTCACTGGGGACAGGGAGTCAGCCCCAGCATTTT
abundance: -; j_gene: TRBJ2-3; v_gene: TRBV29-1; d_gene: -; CDR3aa: CSVGEDRIINTDTQYF; CDR3nt: TGCAGCGTTGGCGAAGACAGGATCATAAACACAGATACGCAGTATTTT
abundance: -; j_gene: TRBJ2-1; v_gene: TRBV29-1; d_gene: -; CDR3aa: CSVEKTSYEQFF; CDR3nt: TGCAGCGTGGAAAAAACTAGTTACGAGCAGTTCTTC
abundance: -; j_gene: TRBJ2-1; v_gene: TRBV25-1; d_gene: TRBD1; CDR3aa: CASSVGTGGGNEQFF; CDR3nt: TGTGCCAGCAGTGTTGGGACAGGGGGTGGAAATGAGCAGTTCTTC
abundance: -; j_gene: TRBJ2-5; v_gene: TRBV19; d_gene: TRBD2; CDR3aa: CASSMSSGRGETQYF; CDR3nt: TGTGCCAGTAGTATGTCTAGCGGCAGAGGAGAGACCCAGTACTTC
abundance: -; j_gene: TRBJ2-2; v_gene: TRBV29-1; d_gene: TRBD2; CDR3aa: CSVELAGVNTGELFF; CDR3nt: TGCAGCGTAGAACTAGCGGGGGTGAACACCGGGGAGCTGTTTTTT
abundance: -; j_gene: TRBJ2-3; v_gene: TRBV19; d_gene: TRBD2; CDR3aa: CASSRLAGVGASTDTQYF; CDR3nt: TGTGCCAGTAGCAGACTAGCGGGAGTGGGGGCTAGCACAGATACGCAGTATTTT
abundance: -; j_gene: TRBJ2-3; v_gene: TRBV28; d_gene: TRBD2; CDR3aa: CASSQARGGPADTQYF; CDR3nt: TGTGCCAGCAGTCAAGCGCGGGGAGGGCCGGCAGATACGCAGTATTTT
abundance: -; j_gene: TRBJ2-7; v_gene: TRBV4-1; d_gene: -; CDR3aa: CASSQRDLGNYEQYF; CDR3nt: TGCGCCAGCAGCCAGAGGGACCTGGGAAACTACGAGCAGTACTTC
abundance: -; j_gene: TRBJ2-1; v_gene: TRBV27; d_gene: TRBD1; CDR3aa: CASKPGGPSSYNEQFF; CDR3nt: TGTGCCAGCAAACCAGGGGGTCCCAGCTCCTACAATGAGCAGTTCTTC
abundance: -; j_gene: TRBJ1-1; v_gene: TRBV11-3; d_gene: -; CDR3aa: CASSPAAPEAFF; CDR3nt: TGTGCCAGCAGCCCCGCCGCACCTGAAGCTTTCTTT
abundance: -; j_gene: TRBJ1-3; v_gene: TRBV11-2; d_gene: -; CDR3aa: CASRPSLGNTIYF; CDR3nt: TGTGCCAGCAGACCTTCCCTCGGAAACACCATATATTTT
abundance: -; j_gene: TRBJ2-1; v_gene: TRBV14; d_gene: TRBD2; CDR3aa: CASSRGRGYNEQFF; CDR3nt: TGTGCCAGCAGCCGCGGGAGGGGTTACAATGAGCAGTTCTTC
abundance: -; j_gene: TRBJ2-1; v_gene: TRBV29-1; d_gene: TRBD2; CDR3aa: CSVGLAGGGNEQFF; CDR3nt: TGCAGCGTTGGGCTAGCGGGAGGGGGAAATGAGCAGTTCTTC
abundance: -; j_gene: TRBJ2-1; v_gene: TRBV2; d_gene: TRBD2; CDR3aa: CASDGGNEQFF; CDR3nt: TGTGCCAGCGACGGGGGGAATGAGCAGTTCTTC
abundance: -; j_gene: TRBJ1-5; v_gene: TRBV10-2; d_gene: -; CDR3aa: CASSESTHFSNQPQHF; CDR3nt: TGCGCCAGCAGTGAGTCGACCCATTTTAGCAATCAGCCCCAGCATTTT
abundance: -; j_gene: TRBJ2-7; v_gene: TRBV9; d_gene: -; CDR3aa: CASSVLAGKTYEQYF; CDR3nt: TGTGCCAGCAGCGTATTGGCCGGCAAGACCTACGAGCAGTACTTC
abundance: -; j_gene: TRBJ1-1; v_gene: TRBV19; d_gene: TRBD1; CDR3aa: CASSTGGLSEAFF; CDR3nt: TGTGCCAGTAGTACAGGGGGTCTTTCTGAAGCTTTCTTT
abundance: -; j_gene: TRBJ2-1; v_gene: TRBV13; d_gene: TRBD2; CDR3aa: CASSFGTSGRPPNEQFF; CDR3nt: TGTGCCAGCAGCTTTGGGACTAGCGGGAGACCACCCAATGAGCAGTTCTTC
abundance: -; j_gene: TRBJ2-7; v_gene: TRBV11-2; d_gene: TRBD2; CDR3aa: CASSFSGRALYEQYF; CDR3nt: TGTGCCAGCAGCTTTAGCGGGAGGGCCCTCTACGAGCAGTACTTC
abundance: -; j_gene: TRBJ2-7; v_gene: TRBV7-9; d_gene: TRBD2; CDR3aa: CASSLSSGRTTYEQYF; CDR3nt: TGTGCCAGCAGCTTAAGTAGCGGGAGGACCACCTACGAGCAGTACTTC
abundance: -; j_gene: TRBJ2-7; v_gene: TRBV6-4; d_gene: TRBD1; CDR3aa: CASRTGKYEQYF; CDR3nt: TGTGCCAGTCGGACAGGAAAGTACGAGCAGTACTTC
abundance: -; j_gene: TRBJ1-2; v_gene: TRBV6-1; d_gene: -; CDR3aa: CASSAPRGGFYGYTF; CDR3nt: TGTGCCAGCAGTGCCCCCCGAGGAGGGTTCTATGGCTACACCTTC
abundance: -; j_gene: TRBJ1-1; v_gene: TRBV5-4; d_gene: TRBD1; CDR3aa: CASSETGDTEAFF; CDR3nt: TGTGCCAGCAGCGAAACAGGGGACACTGAAGCTTTCTTT
abundance: once; j_gene: TRBJ1-2; v_gene: TRBV5-1; d_gene: TRBD1; CDR3aa: CASSLAVTGGGFGDGYTF; CDR3nt: TGCGCCAGCAGCTTGGCAGTGACAGGGGGCGGTTTCGGTGATGGCTACACCTTC
abundance: -; j_gene: TRBJ1-2; v_gene: TRBV9; d_gene: -; CDR3aa: CASSVDPQGTNYGYTF; CDR3nt: TGTGCCAGCAGCGTCGACCCCCAGGGGACAAACTATGGCTACACCTTC
abundance: -; j_gene: TRBJ2-7; v_gene: TRBV29-1; d_gene: TRBD1; CDR3aa: CSGSQGAGNYEQYF; CDR3nt: TGCAGCGGGTCTCAGGGGGCTGGGAACTACGAGCAGTACTTC
abundance: -; j_gene: TRBJ2-1; v_gene: TRBV27; d_gene: TRBD2; CDR3aa: CASSFTGTFGLAGVGNEQFF; CDR3nt: TGTGCCAGCAGTTTTACCGGGACATTTGGACTAGCGGGAGTAGGCAATGAGCAGTTCTTC